The table lists the clone carrying this T cell receptor (beta chain) with many counts. The antigen remains unidentified. This sample was taken from a study of glioma-infiltrating T cells. The study's findings and limits: Tissue and blood shared very few CDR3 sequences. Tissue-blood divergence was below expectation in non-neoplastic patients, above in gliomas.

Amplification of TCR alpha and beta CDR3 regions from RNA used iRepertoire nested multiplex PCR. Tissue mRNA or PBMC total RNA, 100-400 ng, went into one-step reverse transcription and amplification. TCRdb called the multiplex PCR reads again in MiXCR, with one record for every CDR3 protein. The sample shows roughly 200,000 distinct CDR3 sequences, about 40% of them seen only once. The CDR3 sequence is 13 residues long. Trimming at V came to 4 bases and at J to 10 bases, leaving 6 bases not matched to a gene. Per germline, CDR1 SNHLY and CDR2 FYNNEI. This chain uses TRBV2 with TRBJ2-1; 8 nucleotides align to TRBD1. The source is a human donor with low-grade glioma or glioblastoma, undergoing nonglioma brain surgery, or in good health (not recorded which). Sequenced: glioma tissue, nonneoplastic brain tissue, or PBMCs (not recorded which). The CDR3 loop reads CASSGDRSHEQFF. CDR3 bases: TGTGCCAGCAGTGGGGACAGGTCGCACGAGCAGTTCTTC.